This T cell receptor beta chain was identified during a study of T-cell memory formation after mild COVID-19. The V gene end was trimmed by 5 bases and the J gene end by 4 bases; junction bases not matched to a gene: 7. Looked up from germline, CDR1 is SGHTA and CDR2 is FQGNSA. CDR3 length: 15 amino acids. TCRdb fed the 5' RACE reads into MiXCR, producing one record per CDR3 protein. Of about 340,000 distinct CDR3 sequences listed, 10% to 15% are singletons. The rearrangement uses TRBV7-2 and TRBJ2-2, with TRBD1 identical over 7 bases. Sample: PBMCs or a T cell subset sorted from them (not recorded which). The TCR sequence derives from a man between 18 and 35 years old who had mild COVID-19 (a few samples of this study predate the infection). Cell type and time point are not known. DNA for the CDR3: TGTGCCAGCAGCGCGATGGGACAGTCCACCGGGGAGCTGTTTTTT. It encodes CASSAMGQSTGELFF.